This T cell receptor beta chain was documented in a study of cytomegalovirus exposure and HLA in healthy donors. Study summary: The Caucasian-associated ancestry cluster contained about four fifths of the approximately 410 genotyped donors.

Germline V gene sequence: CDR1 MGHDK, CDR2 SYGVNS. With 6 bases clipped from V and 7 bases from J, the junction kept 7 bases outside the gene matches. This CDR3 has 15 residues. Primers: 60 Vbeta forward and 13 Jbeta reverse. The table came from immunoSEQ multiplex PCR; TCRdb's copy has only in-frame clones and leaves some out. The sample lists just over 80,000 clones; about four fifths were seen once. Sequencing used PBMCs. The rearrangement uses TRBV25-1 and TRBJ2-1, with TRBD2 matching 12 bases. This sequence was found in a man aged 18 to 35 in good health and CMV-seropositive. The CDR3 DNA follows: TGTGCCAGCAGGCCGGGACTAGCGGGTGGTAATGAGCAGTTCTTC. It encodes CASRPGLAGGNEQFF.